The 22 T cell receptor beta chains reported below all come from one sample, sequenced in a study of T-cell memory formation after mild COVID-19. MiXCR, applied by TCRdb to the 5' RACE reads, yields one record per CDR3 protein. The sample shows approximately 500,000 distinct CDR3 sequences, more than 20% of them seen only once. Sequencing was performed on PBMCs or a T cell subset sorted from them (not recorded which). The receptors were gathered from an adult woman who had mild COVID-19 (a few samples of this study predate the infection). Cell type and time point are not known.

This chain links TRBV7-8 with TRBJ1-1, with D perhaps TRBD1 (6 bases). Germline V gene data show CDR1 as SGHVS and CDR2 as FQNEAQ. The CDR3 is 18 amino acids. Trimming took 9 bases from V and 1 from J, leaving 27 bases between them. The CDR3 sequence is CASFVGGGVQGKNTEAFF. The CDR3 DNA reads TGTGCCAGTTTCGTCGGGGGGGGCGTACAGGGAAAGAACACTGAAGCTTTCTTT.

This clonotype was detected a few times. The J gene is TRBJ2-3, the V gene TRBV5-4; D call uncertain. From germline, CDR1 is SGHNT and CDR2 YYREEE (reference sequence). Trimming took off 1 base at V and 4 bases at J, with 13 bases between the two ends. CDR3 length equals 15 residues. CDR3 region: CASSLRRVAPDTQYF. CDR3 DNA sequence: TGTGCCAGCAGCTTGCGACGGGTCGCCCCAGATACGCAGTATTTT. Combining the CDR3 with reference TRBV5-4 and TRBJ2-3 gives the whole variable domain ETGVTQSPTHLIKTRGQQVTLRCSSQSGHNTVSWYQQALGQGPQFIFQYYREEENGRGNFPPRFSGLQFPNYSSELNVNALELDDSALYLCASSLRRVAPDTQYFGPGTRLTVL.

This rearrangement joins TRBV6-6 to TRBJ2-1; D uncertain. V was cut by 2 bases and J by 2 bases, with 13 bases left in between. The CDR3 spans 16 residues. The germline CDR1 and CDR2 sequences are MNHNY and SVGAGI (reference sequence). The CDR3 here is CASSYLVVGTYNEQFF. The CDR3 DNA sequence: TGTGCCAGCAGTTACCTTGTGGTCGGTACCTACAATGAGCAGTTCTTC.

V is TRBV20-1 and J is TRBJ2-7, with unresolved D. V was pared by 2 bases and J by 3 bases, with 8 bases between. The CDR3 runs to 12 residues. Germline CDR1 and CDR2: DFQATT and SNEGSKA (reference sequence). The CDR3 nucleotides are TGCAGTGCTAGAAGCAGTGACTACGAGCAGTACTTC. Amino acid sequence: CSARSSDYEQYF.

This chain joins TRBV15 and TRBJ2-1; D is unresolved. This CDR3 is built from 14 residues. The germline V and J ends were trimmed by 1 base and 9 bases, with 13 bases remaining between them. CDR1 LNHNV and CDR2 YYDKDF come from the germline V gene (reference sequence). The CDR3 region is CATSRGHLSGEQFF. In nucleotides, the CDR3 is TGTGCCACCAGCAGAGGCCACCTATCGGGTGAGCAGTTCTTC.

The chain links TRBV5-6 to TRBJ2-7; either TRBD1 or TRBD2 may fit D (6 bases each). This CDR3 has 18 residues. Trimming stripped 0 bases from V and 0 bases from J, with 19 bases between. Germline CDR1 reads SGHDT; CDR2 reads YYEEEE. CDR3 coding DNA: TGTGCCAGCAGCTTGGGCCCCCCGGGGGCACCAGGCTCCTACGAGCAGTACTTC. Amino acid sequence: CASSLGPPGAPGSYEQYF.

The chain has TRBV7-2 and TRBJ2-1, with 10 bases identical to TRBD2. J lost 5 bases, V lost 5 bases, and 9 bases had no gene match. Germline lookup yields CDR1 SGHTA and CDR2 FQGNSA. The CDR3 has 16 residues. CDR3 coding DNA: TGTGCCAGCAGCCTGACCGGGACTAGCGCGCACAATGAGCAGTTCTTC. Translating it yields CASSLTGTSAHNEQFF.

The chain combines TRBV30 with TRBJ2-5, with D perhaps TRBD2 (5 bases). Germline CDR1 is GTSNPN and CDR2 is SVGIG (reference sequence). Trimming left V 5 bases short and J 2 bases short, with 12 bases between. This CDR3 has 13 residues. The CDR3 DNA is TGTGCCTGGGGATGGACTGTACAAGAGACCCAGTACTTC. It is translated as CAWGWTVQETQYF.

The chain is built from TRBV19 and TRBJ2-5; 8 bases fit TRBD1. Germline CDR1 and CDR2: LNHDA and SQIVND (reference sequence). Trimming removed 6 bases from V and 1 base from J; junction bases left unmatched: 13. The CDR3 runs to 17 residues. The chain's CDR3 is CASSSPEQGVFQETQYF. CDR3 bases: TGTGCCAGTAGCTCCCCCGAACAGGGGGTCTTCCAAGAGACCCAGTACTTC.

The chain recombines TRBV5-1 with TRBJ1-2; D is ambiguous. The CDR3 loop spans 15 amino acids. Germline V gives CDR1 SGHRS, CDR2 YFSETQ. Trimming pared 4 bases from V and 3 bases from J, leaving 16 bases between. The CDR3 loop is CASSPWATADYGYTF. In DNA form, the CDR3 reads TGCGCCAGCAGCCCTTGGGCCACCGCGGACTATGGCTACACCTTC.

The V call is TRBV12-3 or TRBV12-4, the J call TRBJ2-5, with D uncertain. The V and J ends lost 5 bases and 5 bases respectively, with 9 bases between them. The CDR3 length is 12 residues. The CDR3 DNA follows: TGTGCCAGCAGTAACACGCCCGAGACCCAGTACTTC. Protein sequence: CASSNTPETQYF.

The chain joins TRBV27 to TRBJ2-5; TRBD1 matches 8 bases. Trimming at V came to 8 bases and at J to 5 bases, leaving 10 bases not matched to a gene. Per the germline V gene, CDR1 is MNHEY and CDR2 is SMNVEV (reference sequence). This CDR3 is 14 amino acids long. CDR3 sequence: CASWTGFGSETQYF. Here the CDR3 DNA reads TGTGCCAGCTGGACAGGGTTTGGGTCGGAGACCCAGTACTTC.

This clonotype was detected many times. CDR3 nucleotides: TGTGCCAGCAGACCTAGCGGGACGAGTACAGATACGCAGTATTTT. Its translation is CASRPSGTSTDTQYF. The chain combines TRBV12-3 or TRBV12-4 with TRBJ2-3, with 9 positions matching TRBD2. Losses at the gene ends were 6 bases for V and 3 bases for J; bases not matched to a gene: 7. The CDR3 extends over 15 amino acids.

A few counts support this clonotype. The J gene is TRBJ2-1, the V gene TRBV7-6; no clear D gene. Trimming pared 5 bases from V and 9 bases from J, leaving 14 bases between. CDR1 is SGHVS and CDR2 is FNYEAQ in the germline V gene. This CDR3 contains 13 residues. The CDR3: CASSPMEMVEQFF. Here the CDR3 DNA reads TGTGCCAGCAGCCCGATGGAGATGGTTGAGCAGTTCTTC.

The rearrangement links TRBV20-1 to TRBJ2-1; D remains unclear. Trimming took 1 base from V and 8 from J, leaving 3 bases between them. The CDR3 is 10 residues long. The germline CDR1 and CDR2 sequences are DFQATT and SNEGSKA (reference sequence). CDR3 amino acids: CSARAYEQFF. CDR3 DNA: TGCAGTGCTAGAGCCTATGAGCAGTTCTTC.

This clonotype was detected only a few times. CDR3 in amino acids: CASSPREGSQSSYNEQFF. The CDR3, as DNA: TGTGCCAGCAGCCCGCGAGAGGGGTCCCAAAGCTCCTACAATGAGCAGTTCTTC. The chain links TRBV9 to TRBJ2-1; D is tentatively TRBD1 or TRBD2 (5 bases each). In germline, CDR1 is SGDLS, CDR2 YYNGEE. The CDR3 covers 18 residues. With 4 bases removed from V and 0 bases from J, the gap between germline ends came to 20 bases.

This clonotype appeared a few times. The J gene is TRBJ2-3, the V gene TRBV9; 9 nucleotides agree with TRBD2. J lost 4 bases, V lost 3 bases, and 18 bases had no gene match. The CDR3 consists of 19 residues. Germline loops: CDR1 SGDLS, CDR2 YYNGEE. The CDR3 spells CASSEEGRASGMRADTQYF. CDR3 sequence (DNA): TGTGCCAGCAGCGAAGAAGGCCGAGCTAGCGGGATGAGGGCAGATACGCAGTATTTT.

V and J are TRBV5-4 and TRBJ1-1, with D perhaps TRBD1 (5 bases). CDR3 length: 15 amino acids. The V gene lost 4 bases and the J gene lost 1 base, with 14 bases spanning the gap. CDR1 and CDR2 (germline): SGHNT, YYREEE (reference sequence). The CDR3: CASSAGRGPNTEAFF. CDR3 DNA: TGTGCCAGCAGCGCAGGAAGGGGCCCGAACACTGAAGCTTTCTTT.

This chain joins TRBV5-1 and TRBJ2-1; a weak D match, TRBD1 (5 bases). Germline-derived CDR1 and CDR2 are SGHRS and YFSETQ. The germline V and J ends were trimmed by 4 bases and 6 bases, with 17 bases remaining between them. The length of the CDR3 is 15 residues. CDR3 DNA: TGCGCCAGCAGCCCAGGGTTTGGTGGGGCCAATGAGCAGTTCTTC. It is translated as CASSPGFGGANEQFF.

In this sample, this clonotype turned up a few times. V gene TRBV4-3 combines with J gene TRBJ2-7, with D possibly TRBD2 on 6 matching bases. Germline values: CDR1 LGHNA, CDR2 YSLEER. With 1 base removed from V and 5 bases from J, the gap between germline ends came to 12 bases. This CDR3 has 14 residues. The CDR3 spells CASSQVGGDDEQYF. CDR3 bases: TGCGCCAGCAGCCAAGTGGGGGGAGACGACGAGCAGTACTTC.

CDR3 nucleotide sequence: TGTGCCAGCAGCTCATCACCCAATGAGCAGTTCTTC. It specifies CASSSSPNEQFF. This chain links TRBV7-3 with TRBJ2-1; D unclear. Germline values: CDR1 SGHTA, CDR2 FQGTGA. Trimming took off 4 bases at V and 6 bases at J, with 7 bases between the two ends. This CDR3 has 12 residues.

This clonotype has only a few counts. The rearrangement links TRBV20-1 to TRBJ2-1; 8 bases agree with TRBD2. Looked up from germline, CDR1 is DFQATT and CDR2 is SNEGSKA (reference sequence). The CDR3 runs 14 residues. With 3 bases clipped from V and 3 bases from J, the junction kept 4 bases outside the gene matches. The CDR3 here is CSASGRDYYNEQFF. The CDR3 DNA reads as TGCAGTGCTAGCGGGAGGGATTACTACAATGAGCAGTTCTTC.